The 6 T cell receptor beta chains in this list originate from one sample, sequenced in a study of cytomegalovirus exposure and HLA in healthy donors. Libraries were prepared by immunoSEQ multiplex PCR; TCRdb keeps only in-frame clonotypes and omits some of them. The table shows 120,000 or so clones, with more than 70% occurring only once. Sequencing was done on a sample of PBMCs. These receptor sequences come from a man aged 18 to 30 in good health and CMV-seronegative.

The chain joins TRBV30 to TRBJ2-1; 8 bases line up with TRBD2. The length of the CDR3 is 13 residues. Per germline, CDR1 GTSNPN and CDR2 SVGIG (reference sequence). V lost 1 base and J lost 9; bases outside the gene matches: 5. The CDR3 DNA reads as TGTGCCTGGAGTGGTCCCGGACTAGCTGAGCAGTTCTTC. Amino acid sequence: CAWSGPGLAEQFF.

V usage is TRBV7-8 and J usage is TRBJ2-1; 7 positions match TRBD2. J lost 5 bases, V lost 5 bases, and 12 bases had no gene match. There are 16 residues in the CDR3. CDR1 and CDR2 (germline): SGHVS, FQNEAQ. The CDR3 nucleotides are TGTGCCAGCAGCGTTGGGACCGGGACTAAAGACAATGAGCAGTTCTTC. As protein: CASSVGTGTKDNEQFF.

The gene calls are TRBV5-1 and TRBJ2-7; 8 nucleotides match TRBD1. CDR3 size: 15 residues. Trimming at V came to 3 bases and at J to 4 bases, leaving 9 bases not matched to a gene. The V gene's germline CDR1 is SGHRS and CDR2 YFSETQ. Here the CDR3 DNA reads TGCGCCAGCAGCTACATGACAGGGGTTGAGTACGAGCAGTACTTC. Its translation: CASSYMTGVEYEQYF.

The chain uses TRBV19 and TRBJ2-3, with 7 positions matching TRBD1. The CDR3 is 14 amino acids. The V gene end was trimmed by 9 bases and the J gene end by 2 bases; junction bases not matched to a gene: 8. Looked up from germline, CDR1 is LNHDA and CDR2 is SQIVND (reference sequence). The CDR3 protein is CASAEGQFTDTQYF. Written as DNA, the CDR3 is TGTGCCAGCGCCGAGGGACAGTTCACAGATACGCAGTATTTT.

The rearrangement joins TRBV2 to TRBJ1-2; 7 bases map to TRBD1. Germline CDR1 reads SNHLY; CDR2 reads FYNNEI. V lost 6 bases and J lost 4; bases outside the gene matches: 11. The CDR3 is made up of 15 amino acids. The CDR3 region is CASSYGTDALYGYTF. The CDR3 DNA reads TGTGCCAGCAGCTACGGGACAGACGCGCTCTATGGCTACACCTTC.

The chain combines TRBV30 with TRBJ2-7; D perhaps matches TRBD1 (5 bases). The V end lost 1 base, the J end lost 5 bases, and 12 bases lay between the germline ends. Germline loops: CDR1 GTSNPN, CDR2 SVGIG (reference sequence). This CDR3 has 13 residues. The CDR3 is CAWSEGNYHEQYF. CDR3 nucleotides: TGTGCCTGGAGTGAGGGGAATTACCACGAGCAGTACTTC.